Listed here are 30 T cell receptor beta chains from one sample, sequenced in a study of blood T cell repertoires in COVID-19. Here immunoSEQ multiplex PCR was the method, and the copy in TCRdb shows in-frame clones only, minus some. The table shows about 150,000 clones, with about 90% occurring only once. Sequenced sample: peripheral blood. The receptors come from a woman in her 70s with acute or convalescent COVID-19.

The chain has TRBV4-3 and TRBJ1-3, with 7 positions matching TRBD1. Germline V gene lookup returns CDR1 LGHNA and CDR2 YSLEER. The CDR3 covers 15 residues. The V gene end was trimmed by 3 bases and the J gene end by 0 bases; junction bases not matched to a gene: 2. CDR3 DNA: TGCGCCAGCAGCCACGACAGGGTCTCTGGAAACACCATATATTTT. Protein product: CASSHDRVSGNTIYF.

The chain has TRBV4-2 and TRBJ1-2, with 9 nucleotides matching TRBD1. This CDR3 contains 15 residues. The trim removed 3 bases at V and 4 bases at J, leaving 6 bases unmatched. Germline loops: CDR1 LGHNA, CDR2 YNFKEQ. The CDR3: CASSQGQGEAYGYTF. The CDR3, as DNA: TGTGCCAGCAGCCAGGGACAGGGTGAGGCCTATGGCTACACCTTC.

The CDR3 here is CASSPQAGSETQYF. The CDR3 bases are TGTGCCAGCAGCCCACAGGCGGGATCGGAGACCCAGTACTTC. The chain combines TRBV6-5 with TRBJ2-5; D perhaps matches TRBD2 (6 bases). This CDR3 is built from 14 residues. CDR1 MNHEY and CDR2 SVGAGI come from the germline V gene. The V end lost 6 bases, the J end lost 5 bases, and 16 bases lay between the germline ends.

The chain has TRBV9 and TRBJ2-5, with 7 bases aligning to TRBD2. V gave up 0 bases and J gave up 5 bases; unmatched junction bases: 7. CDR3 length: 15 amino acids. Per germline, CDR1 SGDLS and CDR2 YYNGEE. Written as DNA, the CDR3 is TGTGCCAGCAGCGTAGCTAGCGGACCGGGTGAGACCCAGTACTTC. This sequence encodes CASSVASGPGETQYF.

The chain links TRBV6-5 to TRBJ1-2, with TRBD1 as a possible D gene (5 bases). The V and J ends lost 4 bases and 4 bases respectively, with 7 bases between them. This CDR3 region has 12 residues. The germline V gene has CDR1 MNHEY and CDR2 SVGAGI. The CDR3, as DNA: TGTGCCAGCAGTTCGCAGGGCTATGGCTACACCTTC. It yields the protein CASSSQGYGYTF.

The V and J genes are TRBV28 and TRBJ2-1; possibly TRBD1 for D (6 bases). Trimming pared 5 bases from V and 3 bases from J, leaving 14 bases between. Germline CDR1 and CDR2: MDHEN and SYDVKM. The length of the CDR3 is 15 residues. CDR3 DNA: TGTGCCAGCAGTCCGGACAGCACCGACTACAATGAGCAGTTCTTC. Amino acid sequence: CASSPDSTDYNEQFF.

This sequence joins TRBV28 and TRBJ1-2; 10 nucleotides line up with TRBD1. Germline values: CDR1 MDHEN, CDR2 SYDVKM. The CDR3 is made up of 18 amino acids. The V segment lost 6 bases and the J segment 0 bases; nucleotides outside the gene matches: 13. The CDR3 region has the DNA TGTGCCAGCAGGACCGGGACAGGGGTTTATCTAGCTAACTATGGCTACACCTTC. It encodes CASRTGTGVYLANYGYTF.

The CDR3 sequence: CASSPGPGRERGTQYF. The CDR3 region has the DNA TGTGCCAGCAGCCCAGGGCCAGGGCGGGAACGCGGTACGCAGTATTTT. The chain links TRBV2 to TRBJ2-3; possible D gene TRBD2, 6 bases. There are 16 residues in the CDR3. Germline V CDR1 and CDR2: SNHLY, FYNNEI. Between the trimmed V and J ends, which lost 6 bases and 8 bases, there was a span of 24 bases.

The chain combines TRBV18 with TRBJ1-1, with D hard to call. The germline CDR1 and CDR2 sequences are KGHSH and LQKENI. This CDR3 is 17 amino acids long. The ends were cut back, 1 base at V and 5 bases at J, with 20 bases in the middle. The CDR3 region has the DNA TGTGCCAGCTCACCACGAAGAGGCGGGAATGAAGGTACTGAAGCTTTCTTT. Its protein is CASSPRRGGNEGTEAFF.

This clone has just one count. J is TRBJ2-2 and V is TRBV4-2; tentative D call: TRBD1 (6 bases). The germline V gene has CDR1 LGHNA and CDR2 YNFKEQ. V lost 3 bases to trimming and J lost 8 bases, with 13 bases between them. This CDR3 has 14 residues. The CDR3 DNA follows: TGTGCCAGCAGCCAGGCCACAGGGACAGGGGAGCTGTTTTTT. Its translation: CASSQATGTGELFF.

This clone has just one count. The chain couples TRBV14 to TRBJ2-2; TRBD2 matches 8 bases. Germline V gives CDR1 SGHDN, CDR2 FVKESK. With 5 bases clipped from V and 3 bases from J, the junction kept 5 bases outside the gene matches. This CDR3 contains 15 residues. CDR3 loop: CASSFRLAYTGELFF. The DNA for the CDR3 is TGTGCCAGCAGCTTTCGACTAGCGTACACCGGGGAGCTGTTTTTT.

The chain recombines TRBV2 with TRBJ1-1; maybe TRBD1 (5 bases). Germline values: CDR1 SNHLY, CDR2 FYNNEI. Trimming pared 4 bases from V and 6 bases from J, leaving 6 bases between. The CDR3 is 11 residues long. The CDR3 nucleotides read TGTGCCAGCAGTGGGGGCCCTGAAGCTTTCTTT. Encoded protein: CASSGGPEAFF.

V is TRBV5-1 and J is TRBJ2-1, with 9 nucleotides matching TRBD1. Germline V gene sequence: CDR1 SGHRS, CDR2 YFSETQ. This CDR3 is built from 15 residues. Trimming took 4 bases from V and 2 from J; bases not matched to a gene: 4. The CDR3 nucleotides are TGCGCCAGCAGCGGCGGGACAGGGACCTACAATGAGCAGTTCTTC. This gives the protein CASSGGTGTYNEQFF. The full variable domain, in which reference TRBV5-1 and TRBJ2-1 provide the parts outside the CDR3, is KAGVTQTPRYLIKTRGQQVTLSCSPISGHRSVSWYQQTPGQGLQFLFEYFSETQRNKGNFPGRFSGRQFSNSRSEMNVSTLELGDSALYLCASSGGTGTYNEQFFGPGTRLTVL.

V is TRBV6-5 and J is TRBJ2-7, with D possibly TRBD1 on 6 matching bases. The CDR3 is made up of 15 amino acids. V gave up 5 bases and J gave up 2 bases, with 16 bases separating them. CDR1 MNHEY and CDR2 SVGAGI come from the germline V gene. The CDR3 loop reads CASSLETGPTYEQYF. DNA of the CDR3: TGTGCCAGCAGTCTAGAGACAGGCCCTACCTACGAGCAGTACTTC.

CDR3 nucleotide sequence: TGTGCCAGCAGTTGGGGCCGTGATACGCAGTATTTT. Residues: CASSWGRDTQYF. The chain combines TRBV28 with TRBJ2-3; TRBD1 is a possible D gene (5 bases). Germline loops: CDR1 MDHEN, CDR2 SYDVKM. CDR3 length equals 12 residues. V lost 4 bases, J lost 6 bases, and 8 bases lay in between.

V is TRBV28 and J is TRBJ1-4; no clear D gene. V was trimmed by 4 bases and J by 0 bases, leaving 9 bases between them. CDR1 and CDR2 (germline): MDHEN, SYDVKM. This CDR3 is built from 15 residues. CDR3 bases: TGTGCCAGCAGTTCCCCGGAGCCAACTAATGAAAAACTGTTTTTT. Translating it yields CASSSPEPTNEKLFF.

The chain employs TRBV20-1 and TRBJ1-1, with D perhaps matching TRBD1 (5 bases). CDR3 length: 11 residues. Trimming removed 3 bases at V and 7 bases at J, with 9 bases between. CDR1 is DFQATT and CDR2 is SNEGSKA in the germline V gene (reference sequence). The CDR3 nucleotides read TGCAGTGCTAGTGGGGCGATTGAAGCTTTCTTT. This encodes CSASGAIEAFF.

This rearrangement joins TRBV27 to TRBJ1-2; D possibly corresponds to TRBD1 (6 bases). V was trimmed by 2 bases and J by 4 bases, leaving 14 bases between them. The CDR3 is 15 residues long. CDR1 and CDR2 (germline): MNHEY, SMNVEV (reference sequence). The CDR3 DNA follows: TGTGCCAGCAGTTTAGGCCCGACAGGCGGCTATGGCTACACCTTC. As protein: CASSLGPTGGYGYTF.

This sequence joins TRBV28 and TRBJ2-7; tentative D call: TRBD2 (6 bases). The V gene lost 6 bases and the J gene lost 3 bases, with 18 bases spanning the gap. This CDR3 comprises 15 residues. Germline CDR1 and CDR2: MDHEN and SYDVKM. This chain's CDR3 is CASSPRGSANYEQYF. For the CDR3, the DNA is TGTGCCAGCAGCCCCCGGGGGTCGGCTAACTACGAGCAGTACTTC.

The rearrangement uses TRBV11-2 and TRBJ1-5; no clear D gene. The germline V and J ends were trimmed by 1 base and 4 bases, with 5 bases remaining between them. Germline V gene sequence: CDR1 SGHAT, CDR2 FQNNGV. The length of the CDR3 is 13 residues. CDR3 DNA: TGTGCCAGCAGCTTAGGGCCGAATCAGCCCCAGCATTTT. This codes for CASSLGPNQPQHF.

The chain links TRBV5-1 to TRBJ2-5; 8 bases are shared with TRBD2. CDR1 and CDR2 (germline): SGHRS, YFSETQ. The trim removed 1 base at V and 5 bases at J, leaving 7 bases unmatched. The CDR3 contains 15 residues. Written as DNA, the CDR3 is TGCGCCAGCAGCTTGACGGGAGGGCCGAGGGAGACCCAGTACTTC. Amino acids: CASSLTGGPRETQYF.

The V call is TRBV11-3, the J call TRBJ2-5; D is perhaps TRBD2 (6 bases). The CDR3 totals 14 residues. CDR1 is SGHNT and CDR2 is YENEEA in the germline V gene. V was pared by 2 bases and J by 4 bases, with 11 bases between. The CDR3 is CASSLSGAGETQYF. Written as DNA, the CDR3 is TGTGCCAGCAGCTTAAGCGGAGCGGGAGAGACCCAGTACTTC.

The chain couples TRBV9 to TRBJ1-6, with D possibly being TRBD1 (5 bases). CDR3 length: 16 residues. The V and J ends lost 0 bases and 9 bases respectively, with 16 bases between them. CDR1 is SGDLS, CDR2 YYNGEE, per germline. In nucleotides, the CDR3 is TGTGCCAGCAGCGTAGGGGCAGGGCGATCCAGTTCACCCCTCCACTTT. Translated, it gives CASSVGAGRSSSPLHF.

The chain has TRBV19 and TRBJ1-1; the D gene is possibly TRBD1 (5 bases). V was clipped by 5 bases and J by 2 bases, with 9 bases between them. The CDR3 covers 13 residues. Germline-derived CDR1 and CDR2 are LNHDA and SQIVND (reference sequence). Here the CDR3 reads CASSPRDNTEAFF. The CDR3 DNA reads as TGTGCCAGTAGTCCGCGGGACAACACTGAAGCTTTCTTT.

This rearrangement joins TRBV5-6 to TRBJ2-4; perhaps TRBD1 as D (6 bases). In germline, CDR1 is SGHDT, CDR2 YYEEEE. The V end was cut by 0 bases, the J end by 11 bases, with 12 bases between. This CDR3 has 13 amino acids. This CDR3 reads CASSLGTVIVQYF. The DNA of the CDR3 is TGTGCCAGCAGCTTGGGGACAGTTATCGTTCAGTACTTC.

The chain employs TRBV10-2 and TRBJ1-2, with 7 nucleotides matching TRBD1. Looked up from germline, CDR1 is WSHSY and CDR2 is SAAADI. The junction had 7 bases not matched to a gene; V was cut back by 2 bases and J by 7 bases. There are 14 residues in the CDR3. The CDR3 sequence is CASSEAAGGSGYTF. The DNA for the CDR3 is TGCGCCAGCAGTGAGGCGGCAGGGGGAAGTGGCTACACCTTC.

Concerning this clone: At one end the junction does not follow the germline gene, possibly because of a read error. V gene TRBV11-2 combines with J gene TRBJ1-1; 8 positions agree with TRBD1. CDR1 is SGHAT, CDR2 FQNNGV, per germline. The CDR3 has 11 amino acids. This chain's CDR3 is CASSSRTGCIF. DNA for the CDR3: TGTGCCAGCAGCTCTCGGACAGGGTGTATCTTT.

The V and J genes are TRBV4-1 and TRBJ2-3; D is undetermined. The CDR3 contains 14 residues. Germline values: CDR1 MGHRA, CDR2 YSYEKL. Trimming stripped 4 bases from V and 2 bases from J, with 10 bases between. The CDR3 region has the DNA TGCGCCAGCAGCCGGCCAGGATTCACAGATACGCAGTATTTT. Its translation is CASSRPGFTDTQYF.

The rearrangement joins TRBV24-1 to TRBJ2-1, with D perhaps matching TRBD2 (6 bases). The CDR3 is 17 residues long. Trimming removed 0 bases at V and 0 bases at J, with 11 bases between. The germline V gene encodes CDR1 KGHDR and CDR2 SFDVKD. The CDR3 is CATSDLQGRPSYNEQFF. Here the CDR3 DNA reads TGTGCCACCAGTGATTTGCAAGGGAGGCCCTCCTACAATGAGCAGTTCTTC.

The V gene is TRBV4-3, the J gene TRBJ1-4; TRBD1 might be the D (5 bases). Germline CDR1 and CDR2: LGHNA and YSLEER. The CDR3 has 15 residues. The V and J ends lost 3 bases and 8 bases respectively, with 16 bases between them. Here the CDR3 reads CASSQNSQGGEKLFF. CDR3 coding DNA: TGCGCCAGCAGCCAGAATTCGCAGGGAGGGGAAAAACTGTTTTTT.